This T cell receptor beta chain was captured in a study of regulatory T cells. Study observations and caveats: In CD3G-deficient patients, conventional CD4+ T cells were enriched for hydrophobic CDR3 residues at positions 6 and 7. Skewed V and J usage and few unique V-J pairs marked patient repertoires, most in Tregs.

The primer mix had 52 TRBV and 13 TRBJ primers. Clones were sequenced by immunoSEQ multiplex PCR, and TCRdb holds only the in-frame ones, with some missing. The table shows 25,000 or so clones, with 70% to 90% occurring only once. The germline V and J ends were trimmed by 5 bases and 4 bases, with 13 bases remaining between them. This CDR3 spans 14 amino acids. Germline V lookup: CDR1 SGHRS, CDR2 YFSETQ. Note on this clone: Its antigen is still unknown.

This receptor was taken from a child between 5 and 17 years old with CD3G deficiency. Sequencing used conventional CD4+ T cells sorted from blood. The rearrangement links TRBV5-1 to TRBJ2-1, with a weak D call TRBD1 (6 bases). DNA for the CDR3: TGCGCCAGCAGGCCTCAGGGGAATTACAATGAGCAGTTCTTC. It is translated as CASRPQGNYNEQFF.